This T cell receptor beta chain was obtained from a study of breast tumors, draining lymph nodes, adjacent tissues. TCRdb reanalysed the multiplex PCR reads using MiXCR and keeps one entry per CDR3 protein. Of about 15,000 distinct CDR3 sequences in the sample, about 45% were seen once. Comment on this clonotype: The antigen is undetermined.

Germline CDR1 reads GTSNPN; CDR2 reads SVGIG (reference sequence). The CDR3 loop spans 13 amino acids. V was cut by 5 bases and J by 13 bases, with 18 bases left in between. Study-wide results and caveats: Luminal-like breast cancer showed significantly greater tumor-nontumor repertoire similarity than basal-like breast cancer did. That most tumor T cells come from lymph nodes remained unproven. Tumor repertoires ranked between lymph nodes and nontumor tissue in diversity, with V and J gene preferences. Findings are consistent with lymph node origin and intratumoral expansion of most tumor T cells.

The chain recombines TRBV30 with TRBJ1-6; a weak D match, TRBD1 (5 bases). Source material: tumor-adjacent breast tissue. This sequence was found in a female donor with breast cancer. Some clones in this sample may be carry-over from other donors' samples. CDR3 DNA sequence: TGTGCCTGGGGAGACAGCGGGAAAAGGCCCCTCCACTTT. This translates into CAWGDSGKRPLHF.